One and the same sample provided the 31 T cell receptor beta chains below, sequenced in a study of T-cell memory formation after mild COVID-19. TCRdb passed the 5' RACE reads through MiXCR, listing each CDR3 protein once. Of 580,000 or so distinct CDR3 sequences in the sample, around 16% were seen once. The sequencing sample was made of PBMCs or a T cell subset sorted from them (not recorded which). The receptor source for this set is an adult woman who had mild COVID-19 (a few samples of this study predate the infection). Cell type and time point are not known.

This clonotype came up many times. V usage is TRBV7-2 and J usage is TRBJ2-7, with TRBD2 matching 7 bases. Germline V gives CDR1 SGHTA, CDR2 FQGNSA. Losses at the gene ends were 1 base for V and 1 base for J; bases not matched to a gene: 4. The CDR3 is 15 residues long. The CDR3 coding sequence is TGTGCCAGCAGCTTAGGAGCGGGATCGTCCTACGAGCAGTACTTC. This gives the protein CASSLGAGSSYEQYF. Together with reference TRBV7-2 and TRBJ2-7, the CDR3 gives the full variable domain: GAGVSQSPSNKVTEKGKDVELRCDPISGHTALYWYRQSLGQGLEFLIYFQGNSAPDKSGLPSDRFSAERTGGSVSTLTIQRTQQEDSAVYLCASSLGAGSSYEQYFGPGTRLTVT.

This clonotype appeared a few times. The gene calls are TRBV10-3 and TRBJ1-2; no firm D call. CDR1 is ENHRY and CDR2 is SYGVKD in the germline V gene. Between the trimmed V and J ends, which lost 2 bases and 2 bases, there was a span of 6 bases. The length of the CDR3 is 13 residues. The CDR3 bases are TGTGCCATCAGTGAGGAGGGCAACTATGGCTACACCTTC. Protein sequence: CAISEEGNYGYTF.

The sample holds a few counts of this clonotype. This chain connects TRBV14 to TRBJ2-1; D is unclear. Trimming stripped 1 base from V and 1 base from J, with 8 bases between. Germline-derived CDR1 and CDR2 are SGHDN and FVKESK. The CDR3 is 15 residues long. CDR3: CASSQVPVSYNEQFF. The DNA of the CDR3 is TGTGCCAGCAGCCAAGTTCCAGTGTCCTACAATGAGCAGTTCTTC.

This clonotype occurred a few times. V usage is TRBV21-1 and J usage is TRBJ1-5; whether TRBD1, the table's D call, matches the DNA was not checked. TRBV21-1 is marked as a pseudogene. This CDR3 comprises 19 residues. The CDR3 DNA is TGTGCCAGCAGCAAAGTTATCGGACACCTACTCCTAAGCAATCAGCCCCAGCATTTT. Protein product: CASSKVIGHLLLSNQPQHF.

The gene calls are TRBV13 and TRBJ2-1; no firm D call. Trimming removed 0 bases from V and 5 bases from J, with 11 bases in between. Germline V gives CDR1 PRHDT, CDR2 FYEKMQ (reference sequence). This CDR3 spans 15 amino acids. This CDR3 reads CASSLGGKRNNEQFF. Here the CDR3 DNA reads TGTGCCAGCAGCTTAGGAGGGAAACGAAACAATGAGCAGTTCTTC.

The chain carries TRBV12-3 or TRBV12-4 and TRBJ1-3; D may be TRBD1 (6 bases). CDR3 size: 14 residues. V was cut by 5 bases and J by 3 bases, with 11 bases left in between. The CDR3 DNA is TGTGCCAGCAGTGAGACAGGTTTTGGAAACACCATATATTTT. It yields the protein CASSETGFGNTIYF.

This clonotype was counted once. This sequence joins TRBV14 and TRBJ1-2, with D maybe TRBD1 (5 bases). The germline V gene has CDR1 SGHDN and CDR2 FVKESK. The V and J ends lost 4 bases and 9 bases respectively, with 24 bases between them. The CDR3 is made up of 16 amino acids. The CDR3, as DNA: TGTGCCAGCAGCCTCCGGGACCAATATCAGGTGGATAGCTACACCTTC. Encoded protein: CASSLRDQYQVDSYTF.

The chain employs TRBV12-3 or TRBV12-4 and TRBJ2-1; possibly TRBD2 for D (6 bases). The CDR3 is 13 residues long. The V end lost 3 bases, the J end lost 8 bases, and 11 bases lay between the germline ends. The CDR3 protein is CASSFGRRDEQFF. CDR3 DNA sequence: TGTGCCAGCAGTTTTGGGAGGAGGGATGAGCAGTTCTTC.

The chain has TRBV4-2 and TRBJ2-7; 8 bases line up with TRBD2. The germline V gene encodes CDR1 LGHNA and CDR2 YNFKEQ. The trim removed 4 bases at V and 3 bases at J, leaving 8 bases unmatched. The CDR3 is made up of 15 amino acids. The CDR3 DNA reads as TGTGCCAGCAGCCCGTCCGGGACTAGTGACTACGAGCAGTACTTC. It is translated as CASSPSGTSDYEQYF.

This clonotype was picked up a small number of times. The chain joins TRBV20-1 to TRBJ2-3; either TRBD1 or TRBD2 may fit D (5 bases each). CDR3 length: 14 amino acids. With 3 bases removed from V and 2 bases from J, the gap between germline ends came to 12 bases. From germline, CDR1 is DFQATT and CDR2 SNEGSKA (reference sequence). The CDR3 spells CSARGVESTDTQYF. In DNA form, the CDR3 reads TGCAGTGCTAGGGGGGTAGAATCCACAGATACGCAGTATTTT.

V gene TRBV7-9 combines with J gene TRBJ1-1; weak D call: TRBD1 (5 bases). V lost 0 bases and J 8 bases, leaving 10 bases between the germline ends. The CDR3 has 13 amino acids. From germline, CDR1 is SEHNR and CDR2 FQNEAQ (reference sequence). CDR3 coding DNA: TGTGCCAGCAGCTTAGCGATGGCAGGGGAAGCTTTCTTT. It codes for CASSLAMAGEAFF. Looking up the rest from reference TRBV7-9 and TRBJ1-1 gives the full variable domain: DTGVSQNPRHKITKRGQNVTFRCDPISEHNRLYWYRQTLGQGPEFLTYFQNEAQLEKSRLLSDRFSAERPKGSFSTLEIQRTEQGDSAMYLCASSLAMAGEAFFGQGTRLTVV.

This clonotype appeared a few times. This chain links TRBV5-6 with TRBJ2-3, with 14 bases identical to TRBD2. The germline gives CDR1 SGHDT, CDR2 YYEEEE. This CDR3 has 16 amino acids. V gave up 0 bases and J gave up 12 bases; unmatched junction bases: 9. CDR3 protein: CASSLDSRLAGGPQYF. The CDR3 DNA sequence: TGTGCCAGCAGCTTGGATAGTCGACTAGCGGGGGGGCCCCAGTATTTT.

The chain combines TRBV28 with TRBJ2-1; D gene ambiguous. This CDR3 region has 17 residues. The V gene's germline CDR1 is MDHEN and CDR2 SYDVKM. With 4 bases removed from V and 0 bases from J, the gap between germline ends came to 16 bases. The CDR3 DNA is TGTGCCAGCAGTTCCCTCCTAGATCTTACCTCCTACAATGAGCAGTTCTTC. This sequence encodes CASSSLLDLTSYNEQFF.

Ten or more counts support this clonotype. The rearrangement joins TRBV30 to TRBJ2-7; D not resolved. There are 11 residues in the CDR3. In germline, CDR1 is GTSNPN, CDR2 SVGIG (reference sequence). V was cut by 2 bases and J by 2 bases, with 4 bases left in between. CDR3: CAWSQAYEQYF. CDR3 in DNA: TGTGCCTGGAGTCAGGCCTACGAGCAGTACTTC.

The DNA of the CDR3 is TGTGCCATCAGTGAGTCGGGGGTAAACGGAGAGACCCAGTACTTC. The encoded protein is CAISESGVNGETQYF. V is TRBV10-3 and J is TRBJ2-5; D might be TRBD1 or TRBD2, each matching 5 bases. This CDR3 has 15 residues. Per the germline V gene, CDR1 is ENHRY and CDR2 is SYGVKD. V gave up 0 bases and J gave up 4 bases, with 12 bases separating them.

The DNA for the CDR3 is TGTGCCAGCCAGAGGAAGGGTGGCTACACCTTC. It is translated as CASQRKGGYTF. The chain couples TRBV12-3 or TRBV12-4 to TRBJ1-2, with no clear D. V gave up 8 bases and J gave up 7 bases, with 11 bases separating them. This CDR3 contains 11 residues.

The table lists this clonotype with a few counts. The chain employs TRBV12-3 or TRBV12-4 and TRBJ1-2; possibly TRBD1 for D (6 bases). Trimming cost V 3 bases and J 6 bases, with 14 bases left between them. This CDR3 comprises 14 residues. DNA of the CDR3: TGTGCCAGCAGTTTTATGAGGGGGACACATGGCTACACCTTC. Amino acids: CASSFMRGTHGYTF.

The V call is TRBV6-5, the J call TRBJ2-3; 10 bases agree with TRBD2. The CDR3 spans 17 residues. The junction had 16 bases not matched to a gene; V was cut back by 5 bases and J by 8 bases. Germline CDR1 and CDR2: MNHEY and SVGAGI. The CDR3 spells CASSILPSGGLHGTQYF. DNA of the CDR3: TGTGCCAGCAGTATTTTGCCTAGCGGGGGTCTCCACGGTACGCAGTATTTT.

This clonotype has ten or more counts. The rearrangement links TRBV7-2 to TRBJ1-1, with TRBD1 identical over 7 bases. Losses at the gene ends were 6 bases for V and 3 bases for J; bases not matched to a gene: 4. The germline gives CDR1 SGHTA, CDR2 FQGNSA. This CDR3 comprises 13 residues. The CDR3 loop reads CASRRQGYTEAFF. The CDR3 nucleotides read TGTGCCAGCAGGCGACAGGGATACACTGAAGCTTTCTTT.

The chain links TRBV6-6 to TRBJ2-7; 7 nucleotides align to TRBD2. This CDR3 is 14 amino acids long. Germline trimming cut 5 bases from V and 5 bases from J; bases unmatched to any gene: 9. Per germline, CDR1 MNHNY and CDR2 SVGAGI (reference sequence). The CDR3 coding sequence is TGTGCCAGCAGTAGCTTCGGGAGGTCAGACGAGCAGTACTTC. It translates to CASSSFGRSDEQYF.

The chain couples TRBV6-1 to TRBJ1-5; the D is unclear. Germline V CDR1 and CDR2: MNHNS, SASEGT. Deletions cut 3 bases from V and 8 bases from J, with 11 bases between. The CDR3 extends over 13 amino acids. CDR3 nucleotides: TGTGCCAGCAGTGAGCGGGAGGCAGAGCCCCAGCATTTT. This sequence encodes CASSEREAEPQHF.

The table lists this clonotype with a few counts. CDR3 amino acids: CASSLSGHGYTF. The CDR3 coding sequence is TGCGCCAGCAGCCTGTCAGGGCATGGCTACACCTTC. This rearrangement joins TRBV5-1 to TRBJ1-2, with D possibly matching TRBD1 (5 bases). This CDR3 contains 12 residues. With 4 bases removed from V and 6 bases from J, the gap between germline ends came to 10 bases. Germline values: CDR1 SGHRS, CDR2 YFSETQ.

The chain links TRBV7-9 to TRBJ2-1; D is perhaps TRBD1 or TRBD2 (5 bases each). The germline V gene has CDR1 SEHNR and CDR2 FQNEAQ (reference sequence). This CDR3 is built from 15 residues. V lost 5 bases and J 5 bases, leaving 16 bases between the germline ends. The CDR3 loop reads CASSAPGPQNNEQFF. CDR3 DNA sequence: TGTGCCAGCAGCGCGCCGGGACCACAAAACAATGAGCAGTTCTTC.

This clonotype has just a few counts. One end of the junction varies from germline; a read error may be responsible. The chain couples TRBV7-2 to TRBJ2-5, with D possibly being TRBD2 (6 bases). This CDR3 has 14 amino acids. Per germline, CDR1 SGHTA and CDR2 FQGNSA. CDR3 in DNA: TGCGCCAGCAGCTTGGCGGGGACCAGGGAGACCCAGTACTTC. Translated, it gives CASSLAGTRETQYF.

Details on this clonotype: Its ends do not fully match the called genes, so a read error is possible. The chain has TRBV6-5 and TRBJ2-7; TRBD1 agrees at 9 bases. The CDR3 has 14 amino acids. The V gene's germline CDR1 is MNHEY and CDR2 SVGAGI. The CDR3, as DNA: TGTGCCAGCAGTCGGGACAGGGAATCCTCCGAGCAGTACTTC. Translation: CASSRDRESSEQYF.

This sequence joins TRBV15 and TRBJ2-5, with TRBD2 as a possible D gene (6 bases). Germline-derived CDR1 and CDR2 are LNHNV and YYDKDF (reference sequence). V was shortened by 0 bases and J by 6 bases, with 17 bases between the two germline ends. This CDR3 is 16 amino acids long. The DNA for the CDR3 is TGTGCCACCAGCAGAGATCGTGGCGGGGTCTCTAAGACCCAGTACTTC. Translated, it gives CATSRDRGGVSKTQYF.

The rearrangement joins TRBV7-3 to TRBJ1-6; unclear D gene. The ends were cut back, 1 base at V and 6 bases at J, with 10 bases in the middle. Germline-derived CDR1 and CDR2 are SGHTA and FQGTGA. The CDR3 consists of 15 residues. The CDR3 region has the DNA TGTGCCAGCAGCTTAAGACTTCCCCTTAATTCACCCCTCCACTTT. Its translation is CASSLRLPLNSPLHF.

The sample holds many counts of this clonotype. The V gene is TRBV3-1, the J gene TRBJ1-6; the D is unclear. The V and J ends lost 0 bases and 11 bases respectively, with 14 bases between them. The CDR3 has 15 residues. The V gene's germline CDR1 is LGHDT and CDR2 YNNKEL (reference sequence). This CDR3 is CASSQDLVTRAPLHF. For the CDR3, the DNA is TGTGCCAGCAGCCAAGATCTGGTCACCCGAGCACCCCTCCACTTT.

In this sample, this clonotype turned up a few times. The chain combines TRBV13 with TRBJ2-1; D not resolved. This CDR3 has 14 amino acids. The germline V gene has CDR1 PRHDT and CDR2 FYEKMQ (reference sequence). V was pared by 0 bases and J by 9 bases, with 12 bases between. CDR3 in DNA: TGTGCCAGCAGCTTAGGCCAGCGTCCGGGTGAGCAGTTCTTC. It specifies CASSLGQRPGEQFF.

The rearrangement links TRBV12-3 or TRBV12-4 to TRBJ2-1; 11 nucleotides line up with TRBD2. The V and J ends lost 0 bases and 9 bases, in that order; junction bases with no gene match: 4. The CDR3 totals 15 residues. DNA of the CDR3: TGTGCCAGCAGTTTAGCTAGCGGGAGGGTACGTGAGCAGTTCTTC. Translated: CASSLASGRVREQFF.

This chain's CDR3 is CASSLNVGSQPQHF. The CDR3, as DNA: TGTGCCAGCAGTTTAAACGTGGGTAGTCAGCCCCAGCATTTT. The rearrangement uses TRBV27 and TRBJ1-5, with D uncertain. Germline V CDR1 and CDR2: MNHEY, SMNVEV (reference sequence). V lost 2 bases and J 6 bases, leaving 11 bases between the germline ends. The CDR3 runs to 14 residues.